This is a list of T cell receptor beta chains from one sample in a study of tissue T cells after allogeneic stem cell transplantation. TCRdb's copy holds only in-frame clones and misses some; the assay was immunoSEQ multiplex PCR. The repertoire holds about 40,000 clones, with roughly 90% as singletons. Sequences were derived from blood, sampled before transplantation. These receptors originate from a woman aged 40-69 years who later had graft-versus-host disease after an allogeneic stem cell transplant. Each CDR3 is given with its conserved first and last residue. A D gene is named only where the DNA matches it firmly. Where a row states a size, it is once, few, many or the class of an expanded clone; other rows omit it.

CDR3,DNA,size,J,D,V
CASSYTGGSYNEQFF,TGTGCCAGCAGTTACACAGGGGGCTCCTACAATGAGCAGTTCTTC,-,TRBJ2-1,TRBD1,TRBV6-2/TRBV6-3
CAWSGPANTEAFF,TGTGCCTGGAGCGGACCCGCGAACACTGAAGCTTTCTTT,-,TRBJ1-1,-,TRBV30
CASSQDSSGNSGEQYF,TGTGCCAGCAGCCAAGATAGTAGCGGGAATAGCGGCGAGCAGTACTTC,-,TRBJ2-7,TRBD2,TRBV3-1/TRBV3-2
CASRDSWASNQPQHF,TGTGCCAGCAGGGATTCTTGGGCTAGCAATCAGCCCCAGCATTTT,-,TRBJ1-5,-,TRBV6-5
CASNFGVDFTGANVLTF,TGTGCCAGCAATTTTGGGGTCGATTTCACTGGGGCCAACGTCCTGACTTTC,-,TRBJ2-6,-,TRBV2
CASSLHGTHSTDTQYF,TGTGCCAGCAGTCTCCACGGGACACACAGCACAGATACGCAGTATTTT,-,TRBJ2-3,-,TRBV27
CASSLAVTDTYEQYF,TGTGCCAGCAGCTTAGCTGTGACAGACACTTACGAGCAGTACTTC,-,TRBJ2-7,-,TRBV7-8
CASSPTGRYEQYF,TGTGCCAGCTCCCCGACAGGGCGCTACGAGCAGTACTTC,-,TRBJ2-7,TRBD1,TRBV12-3/TRBV12-4
CASSSSRGNVYGYTF,TGTGCCAGCAGCTCCAGCCGGGGGAACGTGTATGGCTACACCTTC,-,TRBJ1-2,-,TRBV7-9
CASSLVASGVSSYNEQFF,TGTGCCAGCAGCTTAGTAGCTAGCGGGGTCAGCTCCTACAATGAGCAGTTCTTC,-,TRBJ2-1,TRBD2,TRBV7-2
CATTQPSRFHEQFF,TGTGCCACTACTCAGCCTAGCAGGTTCCATGAGCAGTTCTTC,-,TRBJ2-1,-,TRBV19
CASSSGLAIQETQYF,TGTGCCAGCAGTTCGGGGCTAGCGATACAAGAGACCCAGTACTTC,-,TRBJ2-5,-,TRBV6-5
CASSRTAYSNQPQHF,TGTGCCAGCAGCCGGACAGCCTATAGCAATCAGCCCCAGCATTTT,-,TRBJ1-5,-,TRBV5-6
CASSRQGRLNSPLHF,TGTGCCAGCAGCCGACAGGGACGGTTAAATTCACCCCTCCACTTT,-,TRBJ1-6,TRBD1,TRBV6-5
CASSSKIGLAVYEQYF,TGTGCCAGCAGTTCGAAGATCGGACTAGCGGTCTACGAGCAGTACTTC,-,TRBJ2-7,TRBD2,TRBV28
CASSLDGGRGDQPQHF,TGTGCCAGCAGCTTGGATGGCGGGCGGGGGGATCAGCCCCAGCATTTT,-,TRBJ1-5,-,TRBV5-4
CASRGTSGTPRGETQYF,TGTGCCAGTAGAGGGACTAGCGGGACCCCTCGGGGGGAGACCCAGTACTTC,-,TRBJ2-5,TRBD2,TRBV19
CASEYRGRETQYF,TGTGCCAGCGAGTACAGGGGACGGGAGACCCAGTACTTC,-,TRBJ2-5,TRBD1,TRBV27
CASSPSLTERTEAFF,TGTGCCAGCTCACCATCTCTAACAGAGAGGACTGAAGCTTTCTTT,-,TRBJ1-1,-,TRBV18
CAWSGLAATDTQYF,TGTGCCTGGAGTGGACTAGCGGCCACAGATACGCAGTATTTT,-,TRBJ2-3,TRBD2,TRBV30
CASSKATSGTPRSGETQYF,TGTGCCAGTAGTAAAGCGACTAGCGGGACCCCGAGGAGTGGAGAGACCCAGTACTTC,-,TRBJ2-5,TRBD2,TRBV19
CASSPSTYNEQFF,TGTGCCAGCTCACCATCCACTTACAATGAGCAGTTCTTC,-,TRBJ2-1,-,TRBV18
CASSLSTSGTQYF,TGTGCCAGCAGCTTAAGTACTAGCGGCACGCAGTATTTT,-,TRBJ2-3,TRBD2,TRBV7-9
CASSLVAGHKTDTQYF,TGTGCCAGCAGCTTAGTGGCGGGACATAAGACAGATACGCAGTATTTT,-,TRBJ2-3,-,TRBV11-2
CASSLGGLVRANTGELFF,TGTGCCAGCAGCCTGGGGGGACTCGTGAGAGCGAACACCGGGGAGCTGTTTTTT,-,TRBJ2-2,-,TRBV5-7
CASRPKTSGANVLTF,TGTGCCAGCAGACCCAAGACATCTGGGGCCAACGTCCTGACTTTC,-,TRBJ2-6,-,TRBV6-5
CASSRGGLAGASDTQYF,TGTGCCAGCAGCAGGGGGGGACTAGCGGGAGCTTCAGATACGCAGTATTTT,-,TRBJ2-3,TRBD2,TRBV5-5
CASSPHRTLTEAFF,TGTGCCAGCAGTCCTCACAGGACCCTAACTGAAGCTTTCTTT,-,TRBJ1-1,-,TRBV27
CASRDRAHTQYF,TGTGCCAGCAGGGACCGGGCCCATACGCAGTATTTT,-,TRBJ2-3,-,TRBV6-5
CASSPSPGQGGETQYF,TGCGCCAGCAGCCCGAGCCCGGGACAGGGGGGAGAGACCCAGTACTTC,once,TRBJ2-5,TRBD1,TRBV5-1
CASSSGQGHTETQYF,TGTGCCAGCAGCTCCGGACAGGGTCATACGGAGACCCAGTACTTC,-,TRBJ2-5,TRBD1,TRBV7-2
CASSLAPSGDTGELFF,TGCGCCAGCAGCTTGGCGCCTAGCGGGGACACCGGGGAGCTGTTTTTT,-,TRBJ2-2,TRBD2,TRBV5-1
CASSLFLGSRDYGYTF,TGTGCCAGCAGCTTATTCTTGGGGAGTCGTGACTATGGCTACACCTTC,-,TRBJ1-2,-,TRBV7-2
CASSQTGRPNYNEQFF,TGTGCCAGCAGCCAAACCGGACGGCCCAACTACAATGAGCAGTTCTTC,-,TRBJ2-1,-,TRBV3-1/TRBV3-2
CASSYSGAEAFF,TGTGCCAGCAGTTACTCGGGGGCTGAAGCTTTCTTT,-,TRBJ1-1,-,TRBV6-5
CASSAFNLRGDPMWCNEQFF,TGTGCCAGCAGCGCCTTCAATTTGAGAGGGGACCCCATGTGGTGCAATGAGCAGTTCTTC,-,TRBJ2-1,-,TRBV7-3
CATQSSARTDTQYF,TGTGCCACCCAGAGTAGCGCACGCACAGATACGCAGTATTTT,-,TRBJ2-3,-,TRBV6-6
CASIGTLNEKLFF,TGTGCCAGTATCGGGACGCTTAATGAAAAACTGTTTTTT,-,TRBJ1-4,-,TRBV18
CASSQDLTSGRGEQYF,TGTGCCAGCAGCCAAGATTTAACTAGCGGGAGGGGAGAGCAGTACTTC,-,TRBJ2-7,TRBD2,TRBV3-1/TRBV3-2
CASSFDSTSPLHF,TGTGCCAGCAGCTTCGATTCGACTTCACCCCTCCACTTT,-,TRBJ1-6,-,TRBV7-3
CASRWTSGVPYNEQFF,TGTGCCAGCAGATGGACTAGCGGTGTTCCCTACAATGAGCAGTTCTTC,-,TRBJ2-1,TRBD2,TRBV27
CASSKPSSGSVYEQYF,TGTGCCAGCAGTAAACCTTCTAGCGGGAGTGTATACGAGCAGTACTTC,-,TRBJ2-7,TRBD2,TRBV6-2/TRBV6-3
CASRPRPLATEAFF,TGTGCCAGCAGGCCGCGCCCGCTTGCGACTGAAGCTTTCTTT,-,TRBJ1-1,-,TRBV27
CASSYSKLAGAWAQYF,TGTGCCAGCAGTTACTCGAAACTAGCGGGAGCATGGGCGCAGTATTTT,-,TRBJ2-3,TRBD2,TRBV6-2/TRBV6-3
CASSTPTGYNEQFF,TGTGCCAGCAGTACCCCGACAGGCTACAATGAGCAGTTCTTC,-,TRBJ2-1,-,TRBV28
CATSGSGGETQYF,TGTGCCACCAGTGGGAGCGGAGGGGAGACCCAGTACTTC,-,TRBJ2-5,-,TRBV24-1
CAISGTGVGQPQHF,TGTGCCATCAGTGGGACAGGGGTTGGCCAGCCCCAGCATTTT,-,TRBJ1-5,TRBD1,TRBV10-3
CASRFTSGGYNEQFF,TGTGCCAGCAGGTTTACTAGCGGAGGCTACAATGAGCAGTTCTTC,-,TRBJ2-1,TRBD2,TRBV3-1/TRBV3-2
CASSIGGQSTGELFF,TGTGCCAGTAGTATCGGGGGACAGTCTACCGGGGAGCTGTTTTTT,-,TRBJ2-2,-,TRBV19
CASSDSSGTPYNEQFF,TGTGCCAGCAGCGACTCAAGCGGGACCCCCTACAATGAGCAGTTCTTC,-,TRBJ2-1,TRBD2,TRBV4-2